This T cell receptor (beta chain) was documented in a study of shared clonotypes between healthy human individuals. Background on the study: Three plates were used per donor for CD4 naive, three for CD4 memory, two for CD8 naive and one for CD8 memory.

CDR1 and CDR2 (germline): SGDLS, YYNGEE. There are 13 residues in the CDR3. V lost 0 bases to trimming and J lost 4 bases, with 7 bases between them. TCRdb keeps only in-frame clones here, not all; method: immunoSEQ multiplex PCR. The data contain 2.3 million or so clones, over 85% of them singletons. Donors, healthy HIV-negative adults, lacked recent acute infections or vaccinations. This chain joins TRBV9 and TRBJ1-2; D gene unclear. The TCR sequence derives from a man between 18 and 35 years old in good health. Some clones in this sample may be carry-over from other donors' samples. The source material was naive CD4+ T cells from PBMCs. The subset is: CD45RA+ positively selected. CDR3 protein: CASSVDGRYGYTF. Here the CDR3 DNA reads TGTGCCAGCAGCGTAGACGGGCGCTATGGCTACACCTTC.